The rows below give T cell receptor beta chains drawn from one sample of a study of blood T cell repertoires in COVID-19. Clones were read by immunoSEQ multiplex PCR, and TCRdb kept only the in-frame ones, dropping some. The profile shows some 380,000 clones, approximately 89% of them singletons. The specimen sequenced was PBMCs or T cells enriched from blood (not recorded which). Source of these receptors: a man aged 30 to 39 who had recovered from COVID-19. Both conserved end residues are part of each CDR3. Fields, in order: CDR3 protein, V gene, clone size. The listing skips clone size in some rows; elsewhere it reads once, few, many or a size class.

cdr3_aa: CASSPRQGPSYEQYF
v_call: TRBV7-9
clone_size: NA

cdr3_aa: CASSQDPVSGANVLTF
v_call: TRBV4-2
clone_size: many

cdr3_aa: CASSSTGLRSSYEQYF
v_call: TRBV5-1
clone_size: NA

cdr3_aa: CASSVEGGGYSYNEQFF
v_call: TRBV9
clone_size: NA

cdr3_aa: CASSPFKTGEVETQYF
v_call: TRBV18
clone_size: NA

cdr3_aa: CSVALGQSTDTQYF
v_call: TRBV29-1
clone_size: NA

cdr3_aa: CASSEARAGEGYTF
v_call: TRBV2
clone_size: NA

cdr3_aa: CASSSLANNEQFF
v_call: TRBV5-4
clone_size: many

cdr3_aa: CASRPDRGGKNTEAFF
v_call: TRBV10-2
clone_size: NA

cdr3_aa: CASSSSRDRAGEKLFF
v_call: TRBV5-7
clone_size: NA

cdr3_aa: CASSFQGLNTEAFF
v_call: TRBV5-1
clone_size: NA